These 21 T cell receptor beta chains came from one sample sequenced in a study of CD8 T cells in ankylosing spondylitis. TCRdb re-called the 5' RACE reads through MiXCR, storing one row per CDR3 protein. The sample holds under 250,000 distinct CDR3 sequences, more than 25% seen once. Sequenced: blood, either unsorted or a sorted T cell fraction (not recorded which). These receptors came from a male donor with ankylosing spondylitis or in good health (not recorded which).

Ten or more counts support this clonotype. The chain combines TRBV18 with TRBJ1-3, with D hard to call. Trimming left V 5 bases short and J 4 bases short, with 9 bases between. Germline assignment: CDR1 KGHSH and CDR2 LQKENI. CDR3 length: 13 residues. The CDR3 DNA sequence: TGTGCCAGCTCAACCCCCCAAGGAAACACCATATATTTT. The encoded protein is CASSTPQGNTIYF.

This chain links TRBV20-1 with TRBJ2-5; 10 positions agree with TRBD2. The trim removed 1 base at V and 7 bases at J, leaving 6 bases unmatched. Germline V lookup: CDR1 DFQATT, CDR2 SNEGSKA (reference sequence). The CDR3 covers 14 residues. CDR3 DNA sequence: TGCAGTGCTAGAGGCCTAGCGGGAGACTTGACCCAGTACTTC. It translates to CSARGLAGDLTQYF.

The rearrangement links TRBV5-1 to TRBJ2-1, with D hard to call. CDR1 is SGHRS and CDR2 is YFSETQ in the germline V gene. This CDR3 has 15 amino acids. Trimming stripped 3 bases from V and 0 bases from J, with 10 bases between. The CDR3 sequence is CASSSAVSSYNEQFF. Here the CDR3 DNA reads TGCGCCAGCAGCTCGGCGGTTAGCTCCTACAATGAGCAGTTCTTC. Full variable domain (rest looked up from reference TRBV5-1 and TRBJ2-1): KAGVTQTPRYLIKTRGQQVTLSCSPISGHRSVSWYQQTPGQGLQFLFEYFSETQRNKGNFPGRFSGRQFSNSRSEMNVSTLELGDSALYLCASSSAVSSYNEQFFGPGTRLTVL.

There are many counts of this clonotype. This rearrangement joins TRBV9 to TRBJ2-6; TRBD2 is a possible D gene (5 bases). Germline lookup yields CDR1 SGDLS and CDR2 YYNGEE. With 0 bases removed from V and 0 bases from J, the gap between germline ends came to 13 bases. CDR3 length equals 18 residues. The CDR3 loop reads CASSVALSGSSGANVLTF. CDR3 in DNA: TGTGCCAGCAGCGTAGCACTGAGCGGAAGCTCTGGGGCCAACGTCCTGACTTTC. Full variable domain (outside the CDR3, taken from reference TRBV9 and TRBJ2-6): DSGVTQTPKHLITATGQRVTLRCSPRSGDLSVYWYQQSLDQGLQFLIQYYNGEERAKGNILERFSAQQFPDLHSELNLSSLELGDSALYFCASSVALSGSSGANVLTFGAGSRLTVL.

This clonotype was counted many times. The gene calls are TRBV7-6 and TRBJ2-5; D gene ambiguous. The CDR3 is made up of 15 amino acids. From germline, CDR1 is SGHVS and CDR2 FNYEAQ. The V end was cut by 0 bases, the J end by 0 bases, with 8 bases between. CDR3 in amino acids: CASSLAEFNQETQYF. DNA of the CDR3: TGTGCCAGCAGCTTAGCGGAGTTCAACCAAGAGACCCAGTACTTC.

The rearrangement uses TRBV27 and TRBJ2-1; D not certain. The germline gives CDR1 MNHEY, CDR2 SMNVEV (reference sequence). This CDR3 region has 12 residues. With 2 bases removed from V and 9 bases from J, the gap between germline ends came to 8 bases. The CDR3 DNA reads TGTGCCAGCAGTTTAGGTGGTTTTGAGCAGTTCTTC. Its protein is CASSLGGFEQFF.

V usage is TRBV20-1 and J usage is TRBJ2-1; 8 bases are shared with TRBD2. V lost 5 bases, J lost 4 bases, and 10 bases stayed unmatched. Germline CDR1 DFQATT, CDR2 SNEGSKA (reference sequence). This CDR3 contains 15 residues. CDR3: CSACGLAGVYNEQFF. CDR3 sequence (DNA): TGCAGTGCTTGCGGCCTAGCGGGTGTTTACAATGAGCAGTTCTTC.

The chain employs TRBV6-4 and TRBJ2-1; no clear D. CDR1 is MRHNA and CDR2 is SNTAGT in the germline V gene. The CDR3 runs 13 residues. V gave up 6 bases and J gave up 9 bases, with 15 bases separating them. CDR3 bases: TGTGCCAGCAGCCAGGAAGACGGAGTTGAGCAGTTCTTC. The encoded protein is CASSQEDGVEQFF.

At least ten counts were recorded for this clonotype. This sequence joins TRBV5-1 and TRBJ2-2; perhaps D is TRBD1 or TRBD2 (5 bases each). Trimming took off 3 bases at V and 6 bases at J, with 12 bases between the two ends. The CDR3 runs to 14 residues. Germline V gene data show CDR1 as SGHRS and CDR2 as YFSETQ. CDR3 sequence: CASSSRGSSGELFF. The DNA for the CDR3 is TGCGCCAGCAGCTCGAGGGGAAGCTCCGGGGAGCTGTTTTTT.

This clonotype has at least ten counts. The chain combines TRBV5-1 with TRBJ2-3, with a tentative D call TRBD2 (6 bases). V was clipped by 2 bases and J by 1 base, with 8 bases between them. Germline assignment: CDR1 SGHRS and CDR2 YFSETQ. This CDR3 spans 14 amino acids. This chain's CDR3 is CASSFGGGTDTQYF. In DNA form, the CDR3 reads TGCGCCAGCAGCTTCGGGGGAGGCACAGATACGCAGTATTTT.

This clonotype came up many times. The chain uses TRBV6-5 and TRBJ2-1; D gene uncertain. The CDR3 is 15 residues long. V lost 0 bases to trimming and J lost 0 bases, with 6 bases between them. The germline gives CDR1 MNHEY, CDR2 SVGAGI. CDR3 nucleotides: TGTGCCAGCAGTTACTCCCTAAGCTCCTACAATGAGCAGTTCTTC. Translating it yields CASSYSLSSYNEQFF.

This clonotype showed up many times. The chain uses TRBV20-1 and TRBJ1-1; no firm D call. Germline CDR1 and CDR2: DFQATT and SNEGSKA (reference sequence). The CDR3 consists of 11 residues. V was pared by 1 base and J by 4 bases, with 4 bases between. CDR3 nucleotides: TGCAGTGCTAGAGTGGGCACTGAAGCTTTCTTT. Amino acids: CSARVGTEAFF.

The J gene is TRBJ2-1, the V gene TRBV6-5; D is uncertain. The germline V gene encodes CDR1 MNHEY and CDR2 SVGAGI. Between the trimmed V and J ends, which lost 0 bases and 9 bases, there was a span of 15 bases. The CDR3 is made up of 15 amino acids. The DNA for the CDR3 is TGTGCCAGCAGTTACTCGACGGAGCCATGGGGTGAGCAGTTCTTC. Its translation is CASSYSTEPWGEQFF.

This chain links TRBV12-3 or TRBV12-4 with TRBJ2-1, with 12 bases aligning to TRBD2. With V trimmed by 4 bases and J by 9 bases, 13 bases remained unmatched. The CDR3 is 17 amino acids. CDR3 amino acids: CASSSNLGLAGQPEQFF. DNA for the CDR3: TGTGCCAGCAGTTCAAACCTCGGACTAGCGGGACAGCCTGAGCAGTTCTTC.

Ten or more counts support this clonotype. The CDR3 protein is CSVENVRGPSTEAFF. The DNA for the CDR3 is TGCAGCGTTGAAAACGTCAGGGGGCCGAGCACTGAAGCTTTCTTT. This chain joins TRBV29-1 and TRBJ1-1; 8 nucleotides line up with TRBD1. The CDR3 is 15 residues long. Trimming cost V 2 bases and J 4 bases; bases outside gene matches: 9. Germline V gives CDR1 SQVTM, CDR2 ANQGSEA.

This clonotype was recorded many times. V gene TRBV5-1 combines with J gene TRBJ2-2; 8 nucleotides align to TRBD1. The CDR3 totals 13 residues. J lost 3 bases, V lost 6 bases, and 1 base had no gene match. In germline, CDR1 is SGHRS, CDR2 YFSETQ. CDR3 residues: CASKTGDTGELFF. The CDR3 DNA is TGCGCCAGCAAGACAGGGGACACCGGGGAGCTGTTTTTT.

The V gene is TRBV11-2, the J gene TRBJ1-1, with D possibly TRBD1 on 5 matching bases. CDR1 SGHAT and CDR2 FQNNGV come from the germline V gene. Trimming left V 2 bases short and J 6 bases short, with 19 bases between. CDR3 size: 16 residues. The CDR3 nucleotides read TGTGCCAGCAGCTTAACGTCGGGGCGAACAAACCCTGAAGCTTTCTTT. It yields the protein CASSLTSGRTNPEAFF.

This clonotype was found many times. V gene TRBV12-5 combines with J gene TRBJ2-1; 15 bases fit TRBD2. The V segment lost 1 base and the J segment 6 bases; nucleotides outside the gene matches: 1. Germline loops: CDR1 LGHNT, CDR2 FRNRAP. This CDR3 contains 16 residues. The CDR3 DNA sequence: TGTGCTAGTGGTTTGGGGGGACTAGCGGGAGGCAATGAGCAGTTCTTC. Translated, it gives CASGLGGLAGGNEQFF.

This clonotype was picked up many times. This rearrangement joins TRBV12-3 or TRBV12-4 to TRBJ2-1, with D possibly TRBD1 on 6 matching bases. V dropped 4 bases and J dropped 2 bases, with 15 bases sitting between them. The CDR3 is 16 amino acids. CDR3 loop: CASSYESTGPYNEQFF. The CDR3 nucleotides are TGTGCCAGCAGTTACGAATCTACAGGGCCCTACAATGAGCAGTTCTTC.

The count of this clonotype is one. The rearrangement uses TRBV20-1 and TRBJ2-7, with D unresolved. The length of the CDR3 is 13 residues. Germline V gene data show CDR1 as DFQATT and CDR2 as SNEGSKA (reference sequence). V was clipped by 3 bases and J by 0 bases, with 9 bases between them. For the CDR3, the DNA is TGCAGTGCTAGCAGCCAGGCCTCCTACGAGCAGTACTTC. Its protein product is CSASSQASYEQYF.

This clonotype was seen only a few times. This chain connects TRBV5-1 to TRBJ2-7, with 13 nucleotides matching TRBD2. The V gene's germline CDR1 is SGHRS and CDR2 YFSETQ. The length of the CDR3 is 15 residues. With V trimmed by 4 bases and J by 3 bases, 4 bases remained unmatched. The CDR3 DNA reads as TGCGCCAGCAGCCTAAGGACTAGCGGGAGCTACGAGCAGTACTTC. Translated, it gives CASSLRTSGSYEQYF.